This passage covers 30 T cell receptor beta chains from one sample sequenced in a study of blood T cell repertoires in COVID-19. The repertoire was sequenced with immunoSEQ multiplex PCR; TCRdb's copy has only in-frame clones and lacks some. The sample lists some 87,000 clones, roughly 89% occurring once. Sequences were obtained from peripheral blood. All receptors derive from a human donor with COVID-19, enrolled during active disease. The donor label of this sample is uncertain.

The gene calls are TRBV3-1 (or the pseudogene TRBV3-2) and TRBJ2-7; TRBD2 agrees at 12 bases. CDR3 length equals 15 residues. Trimming at V came to 4 bases and at J to 6 bases, leaving 7 bases not matched to a gene. Germline CDR1 LGHDT, CDR2 YNNKEL (reference sequence). The CDR3, as DNA: TGTGCCAGCAGCCCGCTAGCGGGAGGGCCGTTCGAGCAGTACTTC. The encoded protein is CASSPLAGGPFEQYF.

This chain links TRBV1 with TRBJ1-1; TRBD1, the table's D call, lacks a check against the DNA. TRBV1 is listed as a pseudogene. The CDR3 is made up of 11 amino acids. The DNA for the CDR3 is TGCACCAGCAGCCCGACAGGGGCTGCTTTCTTT. It is translated as CTSSPTGAAFF.

This rearrangement joins TRBV27 to TRBJ1-6; 7 positions match TRBD1. Germline V gene data show CDR1 as MNHEY and CDR2 as SMNVEV (reference sequence). CDR3 size: 16 residues. Trimming cost V 5 bases and J 8 bases; bases outside gene matches: 12. Here the CDR3 DNA reads TGTGCCAGCAGTCCTATTCCGGGACAGAGAGATTCACCCCTCCACTTT. It codes for CASSPIPGQRDSPLHF.

This chain uses TRBV19 with TRBJ2-2; D remains unclear. Germline V gene sequence: CDR1 LNHDA, CDR2 SQIVND (reference sequence). Trimming removed 3 bases at V and 6 bases at J, with 8 bases between. This CDR3 has 13 residues. CDR3: CASSISTPGELFF. CDR3 coding DNA: TGTGCCAGTAGTATTTCGACACCCGGGGAGCTGTTTTTT.

V usage is TRBV30 and J usage is TRBJ1-5; D ambiguous. With 7 bases removed from V and 4 bases from J, the gap between germline ends came to 14 bases. This CDR3 comprises 13 residues. CDR1 is GTSNPN, CDR2 SVGIG, per germline (reference sequence). Here the CDR3 reads CASGPIQNQPQHF. The CDR3 nucleotides are TGTGCCTCGGGCCCTATCCAAAATCAGCCCCAGCATTTT.

The chain couples TRBV9 to TRBJ1-1, with D possibly matching TRBD1 (6 bases). CDR1 is SGDLS, CDR2 YYNGEE, per germline. CDR3 length: 15 amino acids. Trimming left V 0 bases short and J 0 bases short, with 9 bases between. The CDR3 region has the DNA TGTGCCAGCAGCGTAGGGACAGTATTGAACACTGAAGCTTTCTTT. Its translation is CASSVGTVLNTEAFF. The full variable domain, in which reference TRBV9 and TRBJ1-1 provide the parts outside the CDR3, is DSGVTQTPKHLITATGQRVTLRCSPRSGDLSVYWYQQSLDQGLQFLIQYYNGEERAKGNILERFSAQQFPDLHSELNLSSLELGDSALYFCASSVGTVLNTEAFFGQGTRLTVV.

The J gene is TRBJ2-7, the V gene TRBV30; 8 nucleotides agree with TRBD1. V was clipped by 5 bases and J by 1 base; unmatched bases: 4. The CDR3 contains 13 residues. Germline V gene data show CDR1 as GTSNPN and CDR2 as SVGIG (reference sequence). The CDR3 reads CAWSGQGSYEQYF. Written as DNA, the CDR3 is TGTGCCTGGTCTGGACAGGGTTCCTACGAGCAGTACTTC.

This clone was seen at least ten times. The chain employs TRBV4-2 and TRBJ2-1; D uncertain. This CDR3 contains 13 residues. With 0 bases removed from V and 4 bases from J, the gap between germline ends came to 4 bases. CDR1 is LGHNA, CDR2 YNFKEQ, per germline. CDR3 loop: CASSQEQYNEQFF. DNA for the CDR3: TGTGCCAGCAGCCAAGAACAGTACAATGAGCAGTTCTTC.

The chain combines TRBV25-1 with TRBJ2-5; 10 bases agree with TRBD2. Germline trimming cut 7 bases from V and 5 bases from J; bases unmatched to any gene: 16. Germline-derived CDR1 and CDR2 are MGHDK and SYGVNS. This CDR3 comprises 17 residues. The chain's CDR3 is CASTSSLPLAGRETQYF. CDR3 nucleotides: TGTGCCAGCACAAGCTCCCTCCCACTAGCGGGACGGGAGACCCAGTACTTC.

The chain is built from TRBV2 and TRBJ2-3, with 7 bases aligning to TRBD2. The CDR3 sequence is 12 residues long. In germline, CDR1 is SNHLY, CDR2 FYNNEI. After removal of 8 bases from V and 9 bases from J, the junction contained 8 bases not matched to a gene. As DNA, the CDR3 is TGTGCCAGCGGGACTGGGGGGGACACGCAGTATTTT. This gives the protein CASGTGGDTQYF. Full variable domain (missing parts from reference TRBV2 and TRBJ2-3): EPEVTQTPSHQVTQMGQEVILRCVPISNHLYFYWYRQILGQKVEFLVSFYNNEISEKSEIFDDQFSVERPDGSNFTLKIRSTKLEDSAMYFCASGTGGDTQYFGPGTRLTVL.

V gene TRBV7-2 combines with J gene TRBJ1-6, with D possibly being TRBD1 (5 bases). Per the germline V gene, CDR1 is SGHTA and CDR2 is FQGNSA. The V end was cut by 7 bases, the J end by 10 bases, with 17 bases between. This CDR3 region has 14 residues. DNA of the CDR3: TGTGCCAGCACACCGGGGGGATTGGAATCACCCCTCCACTTT. This translates into CASTPGGLESPLHF.

The chain recombines TRBV7-6 with TRBJ2-2; 7 positions match TRBD2. V gave up 6 bases and J gave up 5 bases; unmatched junction bases: 12. Germline V gene lookup returns CDR1 SGHVS and CDR2 FNYEAQ. CDR3 size: 16 residues. The CDR3 nucleotides read TGTGCCAGCAGTTGGGATTCTGGGGAGGGGACCGGGGAGCTGTTTTTT. Amino acid sequence: CASSWDSGEGTGELFF.

The rearrangement links TRBV3-1 (or the pseudogene TRBV3-2) to TRBJ2-7; 7 bases fit TRBD1. Trimming at V came to 3 bases and at J to 3 bases, leaving 11 bases not matched to a gene. Germline lookup yields CDR1 LGHDT and CDR2 YNNKEL (reference sequence). The CDR3 has 16 amino acids. The CDR3 DNA is TGTGCCAGCAGCCACTTACCGGGACAGCGAGACTACGAGCAGTACTTC. Encoded protein: CASSHLPGQRDYEQYF.

The V gene is TRBV6-5, the J gene TRBJ2-7, with D unresolved. Germline V gene data show CDR1 as MNHEY and CDR2 as SVGAGI. There are 13 residues in the CDR3. The V end was cut by 8 bases, the J end by 2 bases, with 13 bases between. The CDR3 DNA is TGTGCCAGCGCGGCTCGGCTTACCTACGAGCAGTACTTC. It yields the protein CASAARLTYEQYF.

The rearrangement uses TRBV24-1 and TRBJ2-5; no reliable D call. Between the trimmed V and J ends, which lost 3 bases and 1 base, there was a span of 5 bases. Germline loops: CDR1 KGHDR, CDR2 SFDVKD. The CDR3 spans 13 residues. CDR3 loop: CATSDTGQETQYF. The CDR3, as DNA: TGTGCCACCAGTGATACCGGCCAAGAGACCCAGTACTTC.

The V call is TRBV6-6, the J call TRBJ1-1; 7 nucleotides line up with TRBD1. This CDR3 has 14 residues. Trimming removed 2 bases from V and 7 bases from J; junction bases left unmatched: 7. Germline CDR1 is MNHNY and CDR2 is SVGAGI (reference sequence). DNA of the CDR3: TGTGCCAGCAGTTACCCCGGACAGGCGGGTGAAGCTTTCTTT. Amino acids: CASSYPGQAGEAFF.

The chain has TRBV25-1 and TRBJ2-7; tentative D call: TRBD1 (6 bases). CDR3 length: 14 amino acids. Germline assignment: CDR1 MGHDK and CDR2 SYGVNS. V was trimmed by 6 bases and J by 0 bases, leaving 12 bases between them. CDR3 region: CASRGHSPSYEQYF. In nucleotides, the CDR3 is TGTGCCAGCAGGGGACACTCTCCCTCCTACGAGCAGTACTTC.

This chain uses TRBV7-3 with TRBJ2-1, with 11 bases lining up with TRBD1. This CDR3 has 16 amino acids. Germline values: CDR1 SGHTA, CDR2 FQGTGA. With 0 bases clipped from V and 7 bases from J, the junction kept 5 bases outside the gene matches. The CDR3 sequence is CASSLTRTGGLNEQFF. The CDR3 DNA sequence: TGTGCCAGCAGCTTAACCCGGACAGGGGGCTTGAATGAGCAGTTCTTC.

This clone was recorded at least ten times. The chain couples TRBV19 to TRBJ2-3; D is unresolved. This CDR3 has 15 amino acids. Per germline, CDR1 LNHDA and CDR2 SQIVND (reference sequence). V lost 3 bases and J 4 bases, leaving 14 bases between the germline ends. The CDR3 region has the DNA TGTGCCAGTAGTATCGAACCAGTACCTGCAGATACGCAGTATTTT. It codes for CASSIEPVPADTQYF.

The chain employs TRBV7-9 and TRBJ2-2, with a weak D call TRBD1 (5 bases). The germline V gene encodes CDR1 SEHNR and CDR2 FQNEAQ (reference sequence). The CDR3 is 15 residues long. With 5 bases removed from V and 5 bases from J, the gap between germline ends came to 15 bases. CDR3 nucleotides: TGTGCCAGCAGCGGCGTCCCAGGGCAGACCGGGGAGCTGTTTTTT. Amino acid sequence: CASSGVPGQTGELFF.

This sequence joins TRBV5-1 and TRBJ1-2; 8 bases align to TRBD1. The CDR3 length is 14 residues. V shed 0 bases, J shed 7 bases, and the junction held 5 bases outside the gene matches. Looked up from germline, CDR1 is SGHRS and CDR2 is YFSETQ. The CDR3 spells CASSLAGTGGGYTF. CDR3 DNA sequence: TGCGCCAGCAGCTTGGCCGGGACAGGCGGTGGCTACACCTTC.

V usage is TRBV9 and J usage is TRBJ1-6; 7 bases map to TRBD1. Trimming cost V 4 bases and J 9 bases; bases outside gene matches: 10. Germline assignment: CDR1 SGDLS and CDR2 YYNGEE. The CDR3 covers 15 residues. CDR3 sequence (DNA): TGTGCCAGCAGCTCTTCAGGACAGGACCTTTCACCCCTCCACTTT. Translation: CASSSSGQDLSPLHF.

The rearrangement links TRBV7-2 to TRBJ2-2; 10 bases map to TRBD2. This CDR3 comprises 17 residues. CDR1 is SGHTA and CDR2 is FQGNSA in the germline V gene. J lost 0 bases, V lost 5 bases, and 6 bases had no gene match. The CDR3 loop reads CASSPTLAGANTGELFF. CDR3 coding DNA: TGTGCCAGCAGCCCGACCCTAGCGGGAGCGAACACCGGGGAGCTGTTTTTT.

V is TRBV7-8 and J is TRBJ2-1; 8 bases fit TRBD2. Germline CDR1 SGHVS, CDR2 FQNEAQ. The CDR3 covers 15 residues. The ends lost 1 base at V and 7 bases at J; junction bases unmatched: 6. CDR3 sequence: CASSLEAGEWNEQFF. The CDR3 nucleotides read TGTGCCAGCAGCTTAGAAGCGGGAGAGTGGAATGAGCAGTTCTTC.

The rearrangement uses TRBV19 and TRBJ1-5; D call uncertain. The CDR3 is 17 residues long. The V and J ends lost 8 bases and 0 bases respectively, with 20 bases between them. Germline assignment: CDR1 LNHDA and CDR2 SQIVND (reference sequence). The DNA for the CDR3 is TGTGCCAGTTCTGTTCCTTTTAGGAGTAATAGCAATCAGCCCCAGCATTTT. Amino acids: CASSVPFRSNSNQPQHF.

This chain connects TRBV10-3 to TRBJ1-6; 10 nucleotides match TRBD1. This CDR3 is built from 14 residues. Germline CDR1 and CDR2: ENHRY and SYGVKD. V was clipped by 11 bases and J by 7 bases; unmatched bases: 8. CDR3 sequence reads: CAVRQGAGNSPLHF. For the CDR3, the DNA is TGTGCCGTCCGACAGGGGGCTGGAAATTCACCCCTCCACTTT.

The chain recombines TRBV5-5 with TRBJ2-3; 11 nucleotides line up with TRBD2. The CDR3 has 17 amino acids. Germline V gene data show CDR1 as SGHKS and CDR2 as YYEKEE (reference sequence). The ends lost 0 bases at V and 3 bases at J; junction bases unmatched: 6. The CDR3 here is CASSLVASGGQTDTQYF. CDR3 bases: TGTGCCAGCAGCTTGGTGGCTAGCGGGGGGCAGACAGATACGCAGTATTTT.

This clone was observed a single time. This chain joins TRBV21-1 and TRBJ2-7; TRBD1, the table's D call, lacks a check against the DNA. TRBV21-1 is recorded as a pseudogene. The CDR3 is made up of 15 amino acids. CDR3 bases: TGTGCCAGCCCCAGGGGACAGGGGGGATCCTACGAGCAGTACTTC. Translation: CASPRGQGGSYEQYF.

The chain uses TRBV5-1 and TRBJ1-1, with TRBD1 as a possible D gene (5 bases). The V end was cut by 6 bases, the J end by 1 base, with 22 bases between. The CDR3 runs 17 residues. Germline-derived CDR1 and CDR2 are SGHRS and YFSETQ. The CDR3, as DNA: TGCGCCAGCACGCTCCCAGGAGCCGGCGGGACGAACACTGAAGCTTTCTTT. It encodes CASTLPGAGGTNTEAFF.

This clone was observed once. V gene TRBV30 combines with J gene TRBJ1-2; no definite D call. With 4 bases removed from V and 8 bases from J, the gap between germline ends came to 14 bases. Per the germline V gene, CDR1 is GTSNPN and CDR2 is SVGIG (reference sequence). The CDR3 length is 12 residues. As DNA, the CDR3 is TGTGCCTGGACTCGGGCCGCGGGGGGCTACACCTTC. Translated: CAWTRAAGGYTF.